The 12 T cell receptor beta chains below all came from one sample that was sequenced in a study of T cells in Graves' hyperthyroidism and ophthalmopathy (dated by TCRdb to the late 2010s). The library was made by multiplex PCR. The sequencer was an Illumina HiSeq 2000. The TCR beta CDR3 regions were amplified from RNA transcripts. The first round of RT-PCR for the TCR CDR3 was performed with the HTBI primer set and the Qiagen OneStep RT-PCR kit. TCRdb passed the public sequencing reads through fastp at Q25 and MiXCR, retaining productive beta sequences. Under each unique CDR3 protein, matching rows form one entry showing the most common genes and DNA. Here the sample has 310,000 or so distinct CDR3 sequences; about a sixth occur a single time. The top ten clones comprise approximately 60% of the sample. The sequencing input was blood. Source of these receptors: an older woman with Graves' ophthalmopathy.

The J gene is TRBJ2-3, the V gene TRBV16; TRBD1 matches 12 bases. Germline V lookup: CDR1 KGHSY, CDR2 FQNENV. V lost 5 bases, J lost 6 bases, and 9 bases stayed unmatched. The CDR3 has 16 residues. CDR3 coding DNA: TGTGCCAGCAGCGGGGACAGGGGGCCAGAAAGTGATACGCAGTATTTT. As protein: CASSGDRGPESDTQYF.

V usage is TRBV11-3 and J usage is TRBJ2-3; TRBD2 matches 13 bases. Trimming removed 1 base from V and 1 base from J; junction bases left unmatched: 2. From germline, CDR1 is SGHNT and CDR2 YENEEA. This CDR3 is built from 17 residues. The CDR3 loop is CASSLAGTSGGTDTQYF. The CDR3 DNA reads TGTGCCAGCAGCTTAGCCGGGACTAGCGGGGGCACAGATACGCAGTATTTT.

The chain links TRBV19 to TRBJ2-1; 8 positions agree with TRBD2. The CDR3 spans 15 residues. Germline trimming cut 3 bases from V and 3 bases from J; bases unmatched to any gene: 4. Germline CDR1 reads LNHDA; CDR2 reads SQIVND (reference sequence). The CDR3 DNA is TGTGCCAGTAGTATTTCGAGCGGGGGCTACAATGAGCAGTTCTTC. This encodes CASSISSGGYNEQFF. The variable domain in full, with the rest retrieved from reference TRBV19 and TRBJ2-1, is DGGITQSPKYLFRKEGQNVTLSCEQNLNHDAMYWYRQDPGQGLRLIYYSQIVNDFQKGDIAEGYSVSREKKESFPLTVTSAQKNPTAFYLCASSISSGGYNEQFFGPGTRLTVL.

Note on this clonotype: This may stem from a read error, because a much larger clone lies one nucleotide away. The chain employs TRBV29-1 and TRBJ1-5; D not resolved. Per germline, CDR1 SQVTM and CDR2 ANQGSEA. V was pared by 3 bases and J by 6 bases, with 9 bases between. CDR3 length: 12 amino acids. DNA for the CDR3: TGCAGCGTTGACCAGGCGGGTCAGCCCCAGCATTTT. Translating it yields CSVDQAGQPQHF. The variable domain in full, completed from reference TRBV29-1 and TRBJ1-5, reads SAVISQKPSRDICQRGTSLTIQCQVDSQVTMMFWYRQQPGQSLTLIATANQGSEATYESGFVIDKFPISRPNLTFSTLTVSNMSPEDSSIYLCSVDQAGQPQHFGDGTRLSIL.

V and J are TRBV25-1 and TRBJ2-7; 10 bases match TRBD2. The ends lost 6 bases at V and 4 bases at J; junction bases unmatched: 6. This CDR3 is 14 amino acids long. Germline V gives CDR1 MGHDK, CDR2 SYGVNS. The CDR3 loop reads CASSKRGGTYEQYF. The CDR3 DNA follows: TGTGCCAGCAGCAAGCGGGGGGGAACGTACGAGCAGTACTTC.

The sample holds a few counts of this clonotype. This may stem from a read error, because a much larger clone lies one nucleotide away. The CDR3 sequence: CASSPQGFAEALF. In DNA form, the CDR3 reads TGTGCCAGCAGTCCACAGGGGTTCGCTGAAGCTCTCTTT. The genes are TRBV28 and TRBJ1-1, with TRBD1 matching 7 bases. From germline, CDR1 is MDHEN and CDR2 SYDVKM. The CDR3 contains 13 residues. Full variable domain (rest looked up from reference TRBV28 and TRBJ1-1): DVKVTQSSRYLVKRTGEKVFLECVQDMDHENMFWYRQDPGLGLRLIYFSYDVKMKEKGDIPEGYSVSREKKERFSLILESASTNQTSMYLCASSPQGFAEALFGQGTRLTVV.

The V gene is TRBV11-2, the J gene TRBJ1-2, with a tentative D call TRBD1 (5 bases). The germline V gene has CDR1 SGHAT and CDR2 FQNNGV. With 1 base removed from V and 6 bases from J, the gap between germline ends came to 18 bases. The CDR3 extends over 16 amino acids. CDR3 DNA sequence: TGTGCCAGCAGCTTAGGGCCGGGACCCCAGGCTGATGGCTACACCTTC. This encodes CASSLGPGPQADGYTF.

The V gene is TRBV3-1, the J gene TRBJ2-3; D is uncertain. The germline V and J ends were trimmed by 1 base and 4 bases, with 3 bases remaining between them. Per the germline V gene, CDR1 is LGHDT and CDR2 is YNNKEL (reference sequence). CDR3 length equals 12 residues. CDR3 sequence (DNA): TGTGCCAGCAGCCAAGTGGCAGATACGCAGTATTTT. Its protein product is CASSQVADTQYF.

This clonotype came up many times. This rearrangement joins TRBV12-3 or TRBV12-4 to TRBJ1-2, with D possibly being TRBD1 (5 bases). The V end lost 7 bases, the J end lost 8 bases, and 17 bases lay between the germline ends. The CDR3 sequence is 13 residues long. CDR3 loop: CASTPGPIGGYTF. CDR3 in DNA: TGTGCCAGCACTCCAGGGCCCATCGGGGGCTACACCTTC.

This clonotype appeared a single time. A much larger clone lies one base from this, so it may be a read error. The chain uses TRBV9 and TRBJ2-2; a weak D match, TRBD2 (6 bases). Germline V gene lookup returns CDR1 SGDLS and CDR2 YYNGEE. The CDR3 covers 14 residues. CDR3 nucleotides: TGTGCCAGCAGCCCCTCCCGGGGAGGCGGGGAGCTGTGTTTT. The encoded protein is CASSPSRGGGELCF.

This clonotype was detected ten times or more. The chain combines TRBV20-1 with TRBJ2-7, with a possible D match to TRBD1 (6 bases). CDR3 length: 15 amino acids. CDR1 and CDR2 from the germline V gene are DFQATT and SNEGSKA (reference sequence). The V end was cut by 0 bases, the J end by 2 bases, with 14 bases between. CDR3 region: CSARDIRDIAYEQYF. CDR3 nucleotide sequence: TGCAGTGCTAGAGATATTCGGGACATTGCCTACGAGCAGTACTTC.

This chain connects TRBV7-2 to TRBJ2-1; D is undetermined. V was trimmed by 1 base and J by 1 base, leaving 8 bases between them. Germline V CDR1 and CDR2: SGHTA, FQGNSA. The CDR3 has 15 amino acids. The CDR3 region is CASSLEADSYNEQFF. The DNA of the CDR3 is TGTGCCAGCAGCTTAGAGGCTGATTCCTACAATGAGCAGTTCTTC.